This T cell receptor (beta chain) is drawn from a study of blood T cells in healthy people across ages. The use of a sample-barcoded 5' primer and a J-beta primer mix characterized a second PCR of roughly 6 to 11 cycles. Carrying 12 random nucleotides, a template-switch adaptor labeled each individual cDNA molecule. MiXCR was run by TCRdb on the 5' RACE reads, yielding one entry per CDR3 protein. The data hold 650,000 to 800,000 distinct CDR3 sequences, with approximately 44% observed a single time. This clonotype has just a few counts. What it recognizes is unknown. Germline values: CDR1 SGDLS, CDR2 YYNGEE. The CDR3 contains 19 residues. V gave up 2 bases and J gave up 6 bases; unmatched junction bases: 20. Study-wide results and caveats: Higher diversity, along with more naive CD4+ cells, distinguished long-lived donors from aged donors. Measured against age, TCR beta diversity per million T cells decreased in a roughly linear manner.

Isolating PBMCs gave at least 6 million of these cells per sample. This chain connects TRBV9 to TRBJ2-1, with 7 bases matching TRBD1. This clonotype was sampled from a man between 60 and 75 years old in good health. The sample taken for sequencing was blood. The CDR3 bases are TGTGCCAGCAGCGTCGGCAGTTTACAGGGTACAGGGGTGGGCAATGAGCAGTTCTTC. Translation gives CASSVGSLQGTGVGNEQFF.